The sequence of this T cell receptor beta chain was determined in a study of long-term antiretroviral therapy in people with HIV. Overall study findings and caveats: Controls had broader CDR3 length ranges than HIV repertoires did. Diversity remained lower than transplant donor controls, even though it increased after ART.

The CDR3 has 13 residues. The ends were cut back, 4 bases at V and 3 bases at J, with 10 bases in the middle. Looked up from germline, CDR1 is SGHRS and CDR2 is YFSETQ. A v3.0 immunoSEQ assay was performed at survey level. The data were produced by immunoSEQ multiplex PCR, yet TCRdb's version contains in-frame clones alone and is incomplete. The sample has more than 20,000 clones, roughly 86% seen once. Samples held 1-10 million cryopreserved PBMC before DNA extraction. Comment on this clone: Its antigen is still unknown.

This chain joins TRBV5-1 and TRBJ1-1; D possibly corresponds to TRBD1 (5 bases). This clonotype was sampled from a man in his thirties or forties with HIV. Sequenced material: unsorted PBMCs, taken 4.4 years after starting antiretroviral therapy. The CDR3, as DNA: TGCGCCAGCAGCGGTGGGACGGACACTGAAGCTTTCTTT. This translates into CASSGGTDTEAFF.